The TCR beta chain under discussion was sequenced for a study of blood T cell repertoires in COVID-19. The protocol was immunoSEQ multiplex PCR, while the TCRdb copy is restricted to in-frame clones and leaves out a portion. The repertoire includes a few hundred thousand clones, around 89% of them detected once, and roughly 4% sits in the top ten. The sample holds one count of this clone. The sequence came from a woman between 45 and 65 years old with active or convalescent COVID-19. Sequenced sample: peripheral blood.

CDR3 loop: CASSQDSQDEQYF. The CDR3 bases are TGCGCCAGCAGCCAAGACTCCCAGGACGAGCAGTACTTC. This chain connects TRBV4-1 to TRBJ2-7; no definite D call. CDR1 and CDR2 (germline): MGHRA, YSYEKL. The germline V and J ends were trimmed by 0 bases and 5 bases, with 8 bases remaining between them. CDR3 length equals 13 residues.